The 24 T cell receptor beta chains presented below share a single source sample, sequenced in a study of early T cells in non-severe SARS-CoV-2 infection. MiXCR was run by TCRdb on the 5' RACE reads, yielding one entry per CDR3 protein. In the table there are around 80,000 distinct CDR3 sequences, approximately 12% of which are singletons. The specimen sequenced was whole blood. Every receptor here comes from an adult who was a healthcare worker with PCR-confirmed SARS-CoV-2 infection or an uninfected control (not recorded which).

This clonotype has more than one count but fewer than ten. The chain employs TRBV3-1 and TRBJ2-7; tentative D call: TRBD2 (5 bases). The germline V and J ends were trimmed by 4 bases and 0 bases, with 16 bases remaining between them. The CDR3 runs 16 residues. CDR1 is LGHDT and CDR2 is YNNKEL in the germline V gene (reference sequence). The CDR3 reads CASSPDAGFSSYEQYF. The CDR3 bases are TGTGCCAGCAGCCCCGATGCGGGCTTCAGCTCCTACGAGCAGTACTTC.

This clonotype was seen once. The chain links TRBV7-8 to TRBJ2-1; TRBD2 aligns across 13 bases. This CDR3 is 16 amino acids long. J was trimmed by 7 bases and V by 6 bases; bases with no gene match: 9. CDR1 is SGHVS and CDR2 is FQNEAQ in the germline V gene. CDR3 protein: CASSRTSGRGGNEQFF. The CDR3 DNA sequence: TGTGCCAGCAGTCGTACTAGCGGGAGGGGAGGGAATGAGCAGTTCTTC. Filled out from reference TRBV7-8 and TRBJ2-1, the complete variable domain reads GAGVSQSPRYKVAKRGQDVALRCDPISGHVSLFWYQQALGQGPEFLTYFQNEAQLDKSGLPSDRFFAERPEGSVSTLKIQRTQQEDSAVYLCASSRTSGRGGNEQFFGPGTRLTVL.

This clonotype was recorded many times. V gene TRBV29-1 combines with J gene TRBJ2-7, with 8 bases identical to TRBD1. J was trimmed by 0 bases and V by 4 bases; bases with no gene match: 5. Germline CDR1 SQVTM, CDR2 ANQGSEA. The CDR3 loop spans 14 amino acids. CDR3 amino acids: CSVGGQESSYEQYF. CDR3 in DNA: TGCAGCGTTGGGGGACAGGAATCCTCCTACGAGCAGTACTTC.

The table lists this clonotype with a count of one. V gene TRBV28 combines with J gene TRBJ2-3; D unresolved. The length of the CDR3 is 12 residues. The ends were cut back, 8 bases at V and 1 base at J, with 7 bases in the middle. The V gene's germline CDR1 is MDHEN and CDR2 SYDVKM. The CDR3 spells CASQTGTDTQYF. The CDR3 nucleotides read TGTGCCAGCCAAACGGGCACAGATACGCAGTATTTT.

In this sample, this clonotype turned up many times. The V gene is TRBV28, the J gene TRBJ2-3, with D tentatively TRBD2 (8 bases). The germline V and J ends were trimmed by 6 bases and 2 bases, with 24 bases remaining between them. This CDR3 has 18 amino acids. From germline, CDR1 is MDHEN and CDR2 SYDVKM. Here the CDR3 DNA reads TGTGCCAGCAGCCAAGACAGGGATGGTAGCGGGAACACAGATACGCAGTATTTT. Its protein product is CASSQDRDGSGNTDTQYF.

This clonotype appeared once. The chain carries TRBV29-1 and TRBJ1-2, with 9 bases matching TRBD1. J was trimmed by 2 bases and V by 6 bases; bases with no gene match: 1. CDR3 length: 12 residues. CDR1 and CDR2 (germline): SQVTM, ANQGSEA. In DNA, the CDR3 is TGCAGCGTCGGGACAGGGAACTATGGCTACACCTTC. Its protein is CSVGTGNYGYTF. Together with reference TRBV29-1 and TRBJ1-2, the CDR3 gives the full variable domain: SAVISQKPSRDICQRGTSLTIQCQVDSQVTMMFWYRQQPGQSLTLIATANQGSEATYESGFVIDKFPISRPNLTFSTLTVSNMSPEDSSIYLCSVGTGNYGYTFGSGTRLTVV.

V gene TRBV15 combines with J gene TRBJ2-3, with D uncertain. In germline, CDR1 is LNHNV, CDR2 YYDKDF (reference sequence). The CDR3 has 16 residues. V was clipped by 0 bases and J by 2 bases, with 12 bases between them. The CDR3 region has the DNA TGTGCCACCAGCAGAGATAGAACAGCTTACACAGATACGCAGTATTTT. Protein: CATSRDRTAYTDTQYF.

In this sample, this clonotype turned up many times. The rearrangement joins TRBV7-6 to TRBJ2-7, with 8 positions matching TRBD1. Per the germline V gene, CDR1 is SGHVS and CDR2 is FNYEAQ. CDR3 length: 13 amino acids. V lost 4 bases, J lost 6 bases, and 5 bases stayed unmatched. CDR3 DNA: TGTGCCAGCAGCTCCTCGACAGGGGTCGAGCAGTACTTC. Encoded protein: CASSSSTGVEQYF.

J is TRBJ2-7 and V is TRBV18, with TRBD2 matching over 7 bases. The CDR3 covers 15 residues. Trimming removed 6 bases from V and 6 bases from J; junction bases left unmatched: 14. CDR1 KGHSH and CDR2 LQKENI come from the germline V gene. CDR3 sequence: CASSPKGLTPPEQYF. The CDR3 nucleotides are TGTGCCAGCTCCCCTAAGGGACTAACCCCACCCGAGCAGTACTTC.

The chain combines TRBV7-7 with TRBJ2-1; the match to TRBD2 covers 11 bases. Per the germline V gene, CDR1 is SSHAT and CDR2 is FNYEAQ (reference sequence). The CDR3 has 16 residues. Losses at the gene ends were 5 bases for V and 7 bases for J; bases not matched to a gene: 10. The CDR3 DNA sequence: TGTGCCAGCAGCCCTATAGGGCTAGCGGGAGGTAATGAGCAGTTCTTC. Its protein product is CASSPIGLAGGNEQFF.

The chain carries TRBV9 and TRBJ2-1; 8 nucleotides align to TRBD1. Trimming cost V 4 bases and J 8 bases; bases outside gene matches: 2. The CDR3 has 12 amino acids. Germline CDR1 is SGDLS and CDR2 is YYNGEE. CDR3 coding DNA: TGTGCCAGCAGCTCACAGGGGGATGAGCAGTTCTTC. Translated, it gives CASSSQGDEQFF.

The chain carries TRBV28 and TRBJ2-7; D is unresolved. Germline-derived CDR1 and CDR2 are MDHEN and SYDVKM. The CDR3 spans 12 residues. Trimming pared 2 bases from V and 5 bases from J, leaving 7 bases between. The CDR3 DNA reads TGTGCCAGCAGTTTACTAGTCGACGAGCAGTACTTC. Translation gives CASSLLVDEQYF.

The chain links TRBV19 to TRBJ1-5; D is possibly TRBD1 (5 bases). V was clipped by 3 bases and J by 7 bases, with 10 bases between them. This CDR3 is built from 13 residues. Germline lookup yields CDR1 LNHDA and CDR2 SQIVND (reference sequence). The CDR3 reads CASSILGGQPQHF. The CDR3 DNA reads TGTGCCAGTAGTATCTTGGGGGGACAGCCCCAGCATTTT.

The chain is built from TRBV10-3 and TRBJ2-1, with 8 bases lining up with TRBD1. The length of the CDR3 is 13 residues. Germline trimming cut 6 bases from V and 8 bases from J; bases unmatched to any gene: 6. Germline CDR1 ENHRY, CDR2 SYGVKD. As DNA, the CDR3 is TGTGCCATCAGGCCACAGGGGGAGGATGAGCAGTTCTTC. This gives the protein CAIRPQGEDEQFF.

This chain links TRBV10-2 with TRBJ1-4, with D unresolved. The CDR3 covers 12 residues. CDR1 is WSHSY and CDR2 is SAAADI in the germline V gene. V was pared by 6 bases and J by 0 bases, with 2 bases between. The CDR3: CASRATNEKLFF. The CDR3 bases are TGCGCCAGCAGAGCAACTAATGAAAAACTGTTTTTT.

Many counts were recorded for this clonotype. V and J are TRBV4-1 and TRBJ2-7, with D unresolved. Per germline, CDR1 MGHRA and CDR2 YSYEKL. This CDR3 is built from 16 residues. With 3 bases removed from V and 4 bases from J, the gap between germline ends came to 19 bases. The CDR3 nucleotides are TGCGCCAGCAGCCACGGACGGGTCACTCAGAGTTACGAGCAGTACTTC. Translating it yields CASSHGRVTQSYEQYF.

This clonotype was counted many times. The rearrangement links TRBV28 to TRBJ2-1, with D possibly matching TRBD2 (5 bases). The V end was cut by 3 bases, the J end by 6 bases, with 12 bases between. The CDR3 has 14 amino acids. The germline CDR1 and CDR2 sequences are MDHEN and SYDVKM. The CDR3 DNA follows: TGTGCCAGCAGTTTTGAGGGAGTAGGCAATGAGCAGTTCTTC. Translation gives CASSFEGVGNEQFF.

This clonotype showed up many times. The chain recombines TRBV7-2 with TRBJ2-3, with 10 bases that match TRBD2. Germline values: CDR1 SGHTA, CDR2 FQGNSA. The V gene end was trimmed by 4 bases and the J gene end by 1 base; junction bases not matched to a gene: 8. The CDR3 extends over 17 amino acids. CDR3 region: CASSSMGLAGGTDTQYF. The CDR3 DNA reads TGTGCCAGCAGCTCCATGGGCCTAGCGGGAGGCACAGATACGCAGTATTTT.

This clonotype was seen more than once but under ten times. The chain joins TRBV7-2 to TRBJ2-1; possible D gene TRBD2, 5 bases. The V end was cut by 6 bases, the J end by 10 bases, with 13 bases between. This CDR3 is built from 12 residues. Germline loops: CDR1 SGHTA, CDR2 FQGNSA. This CDR3 is CASSLRGMEQFF. The CDR3 nucleotides read TGTGCCAGCAGTCTCCGGGGAATGGAGCAGTTCTTC.

This clonotype was observed a few times. The chain carries TRBV6-2 or TRBV6-3 and TRBJ2-1, with D perhaps TRBD1 (6 bases). V was pared by 5 bases and J by 8 bases, with 7 bases between. Per germline, CDR1 MNHEY and CDR2 SVGEGT. This CDR3 comprises 11 residues. The CDR3 is CASSQGYEQFF. The CDR3 DNA is TGTGCCAGCAGTCAGGGGTATGAGCAGTTCTTC.

This clonotype was counted between two and nine times. V and J are TRBV6-5 and TRBJ1-4, with TRBD1 matching over 7 bases. The trim removed 7 bases at V and 5 bases at J, leaving 7 bases unmatched. The CDR3 covers 14 residues. The germline gives CDR1 MNHEY, CDR2 SVGAGI. The CDR3 here is CASKEGAANEKLFF. The CDR3 DNA follows: TGTGCCAGCAAGGAGGGGGCAGCAAATGAAAAACTGTTTTTT.

This clonotype was picked up many times. The chain uses TRBV7-2 and TRBJ2-3; 11 bases map to TRBD2. CDR3 length: 17 residues. From germline, CDR1 is SGHTA and CDR2 FQGNSA. V lost 5 bases, J lost 2 bases, and 9 bases stayed unmatched. CDR3 in amino acids: CASSPLGSGRDTDTQYF. The CDR3, as DNA: TGTGCCAGCAGCCCCCTGGGTAGCGGGAGGGACACAGATACGCAGTATTTT.

This clonotype was seen many times. This chain uses TRBV5-4 with TRBJ1-2; tentative D call: TRBD1 (5 bases). The CDR3 spans 15 residues. Per the germline V gene, CDR1 is SGHNT and CDR2 is YYREEE (reference sequence). V was clipped by 1 base and J by 6 bases, with 16 bases between them. DNA of the CDR3: TGTGCCAGCAGCTTGCCCTCTCAGGGAAGGAATGGCTACACCTTC. Its protein product is CASSLPSQGRNGYTF.

Only one count was recorded for this clonotype. This may stem from a read error, because a much larger clone lies one nucleotide away. This chain connects TRBV28 to TRBJ1-6; D is possibly TRBD1 (5 bases). Germline values: CDR1 MDHEN, CDR2 SYDVKM. The CDR3 is 17 amino acids. With 6 bases removed from V and 9 bases from J, the gap between germline ends came to 24 bases. As DNA, the CDR3 is TGTGCCAGCAGAATCCTCTCGAAAGACATGGGACGTTCACCCCTCCACTTT. It translates to CASRILSKDMGRSPLHF.